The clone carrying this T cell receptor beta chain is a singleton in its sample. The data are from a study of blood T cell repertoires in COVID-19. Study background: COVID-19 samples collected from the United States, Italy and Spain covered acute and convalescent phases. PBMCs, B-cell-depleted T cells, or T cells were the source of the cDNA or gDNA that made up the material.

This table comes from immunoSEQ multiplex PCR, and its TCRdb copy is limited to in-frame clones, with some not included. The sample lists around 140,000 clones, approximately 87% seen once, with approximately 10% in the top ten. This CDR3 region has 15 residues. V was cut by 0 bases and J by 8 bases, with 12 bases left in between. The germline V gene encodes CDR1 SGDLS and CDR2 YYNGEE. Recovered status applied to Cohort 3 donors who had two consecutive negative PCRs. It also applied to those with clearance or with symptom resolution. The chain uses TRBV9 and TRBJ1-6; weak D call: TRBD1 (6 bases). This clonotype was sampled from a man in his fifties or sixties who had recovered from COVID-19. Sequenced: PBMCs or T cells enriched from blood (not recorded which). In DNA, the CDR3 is TGTGCCAGCAGCGTAGAATCACAGGGCTATTCACCCCTCCACTTT. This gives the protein CASSVESQGYSPLHF.